These T cell receptor beta chains were read from a single sample in a study of T cell clones after liver transplantation. Here immunoSEQ multiplex PCR was the method, and the copy in TCRdb shows in-frame clones only, minus some. This sample has some 59,000 clones, with about two thirds found just once. Sequencing was performed on CD4+ T cells from blood, taken before liver transplant. The receptors stem from a human donor who received a liver transplant. The CDR3 runs from the conserved cysteine through the conserved F or W. A D gene is named only where the DNA matches it firmly. For some rows the clone size is stated as once, few or many, or as a class when expanded; others skip it.

V,J,size,D,CDR3,DNA
TRBV30,TRBJ1-2,NA,NA,CAWIKPGEGPGGYTF,TGTGCCTGGATCAAACCAGGGGAAGGGCCGGGGGGCTACACCTTC
TRBV28,TRBJ2-5,NA,NA,CASSPGGTQETQYF,TGTGCCAGCAGTCCCGGGGGGACACAAGAGACCCAGTACTTC
TRBV6-1,TRBJ1-1,once,TRBD1,CASSPDWQGAAEAFF,TGTGCCAGCAGCCCCGATTGGCAGGGGGCCGCTGAAGCTTTCTTT
TRBV28,TRBJ1-2,NA,NA,CASSLVGLGKPANYGYTF,TGTGCCAGCAGTTTGGTGGGGCTGGGGAAGCCGGCTAACTATGGCTACACCTTC
TRBV10-2,TRBJ1-1,NA,NA,CATQGMNTEAFF,TGCGCCACCCAGGGCATGAACACTGAAGCTTTCTTT
TRBV5-1,TRBJ2-7,NA,NA,CASSLAQGPYEQYF,TGCGCCAGCAGCTTGGCCCAGGGTCCCTACGAGCAGTACTTC
TRBV5-1,TRBJ2-1,NA,NA,CASTESGRPSSYNEQFF,TGCGCCAGCACCGAATCCGGCAGGCCCAGCTCCTACAATGAGCAGTTCTTC
TRBV11-2,TRBJ2-7,few,TRBD2,CASSPGLAGLDEQYF,TGTGCCAGCAGCCCCGGACTAGCGGGGCTCGACGAGCAGTACTTC
TRBV19,TRBJ1-3,NA,NA,CASSQGTGNTIYF,TGTGCCAGTTCGCAGGGAACCGGAAACACCATATATTTT
TRBV19,TRBJ2-7,few,TRBD1,CASSLSSTGAYEQYF,TGTGCCAGTAGTTTATCTTCGACAGGGGCCTACGAGCAGTACTTC
TRBV11-3,TRBJ2-1,NA,TRBD1,CASSMGQGYEQFF,TGTGCCAGCAGCATGGGACAGGGCTATGAGCAGTTCTTC
TRBV19,TRBJ1-2,NA,TRBD1,CASNPRTGGGLGYGYTF,TGTGCCAGTAATCCAAGGACAGGGGGCGGATTAGGGTATGGCTACACCTTC
TRBV6-1,TRBJ2-3,NA,NA,CASSEGTAADTQYF,TGTGCCAGCAGTGAAGGGACAGCTGCAGATACGCAGTATTTT
TRBV18,TRBJ2-4,few,NA,CASSPLGAVPGNIQYF,TGTGCCAGCTCACCACTGGGGGCGGTCCCCGGGAACATTCAGTACTTC
TRBV5-5,TRBJ1-1,NA,TRBD1,CASSSGQGLTMNTEAFF,TGTGCCAGCAGCTCAGGACAGGGGCTGACAATGAACACTGAAGCTTTCTTT
TRBV29-1,TRBJ2-7,once,TRBD1,CSVVDRGQEQYF,TGCAGCGTTGTGGATAGGGGGCAGGAGCAGTACTTC
TRBV14,TRBJ1-6,NA,NA,CASSSGTYNSPLHF,TGTGCCAGCAGCTCCGGGACATATAATTCACCCCTCCACTTT
TRBV5-6,TRBJ2-7,NA,TRBD2,CASSFSLAGGYEQYF,TGTGCCAGCAGCTTCTCACTAGCGGGGGGCTACGAGCAGTACTTC
TRBV9,TRBJ2-2,few,NA,CASSPPPGNTGELFF,TGTGCCAGCAGCCCCCCCCCAGGGAACACCGGGGAGCTGTTTTTT
TRBV28,TRBJ1-4,NA,NA,CASSLRTVYNEKLFF,TGTGCCAGCAGTTTAAGGACAGTCTACAATGAAAAACTGTTTTTT
TRBV15,TRBJ2-4,many,TRBD1,CATSRVQGGQSIQYF,TGTGCCACCAGCAGAGTACAGGGGGGCCAGAGCATTCAGTACTTC
TRBV28,TRBJ1-6,NA,NA,CATAQTGSYNSPLHF,TGTGCCACCGCGCAGACAGGCTCCTATAATTCACCCCTCCACTTT
TRBV9,TRBJ2-7,few,TRBD1,CASSEMGQGGEQYF,TGTGCCAGCAGCGAGATGGGACAGGGGGGGGAGCAGTACTTC
TRBV2,TRBJ2-4,NA,TRBD2,CASSDKGTSGGTKNIQYF,TGTGCCAGCAGTGATAAAGGGACTAGCGGGGGGACCAAAAACATTCAGTACTTC
TRBV27,TRBJ2-2,NA,TRBD1,CASSTDRGLNTGELFF,TGTGCCAGCAGTACCGACAGGGGGCTTAACACCGGGGAGCTGTTTTTT
TRBV9,TRBJ2-7,NA,TRBD2,CASSGGGIRGPYEQYF,TGTGCCAGCAGCGGCGGGGGGATCCGGGGCCCCTACGAGCAGTACTTC
TRBV18,TRBJ1-3,NA,NA,CASSSTATGSGNTIYF,TGTGCCAGCTCGTCAACCGCGACAGGCTCTGGAAACACCATATATTTT
TRBV28,TRBJ1-2,NA,NA,CASSPGYYGYTF,TGTGCCAGCAGCCCAGGGTACTATGGCTACACCTTC
TRBV6-4,TRBJ1-3,NA,NA,CASSEQAIPGNTIYF,TGTGCCAGCAGTGAACAGGCGATACCTGGAAACACCATATATTTT
TRBV19,TRBJ1-1,few,NA,CATRGAQRNTEAFF,TGTGCCACTCGGGGGGCTCAAAGGAACACTGAAGCTTTCTTT
TRBV6-5,TRBJ2-1,once,TRBD2,CASSPLAGVKNEQFF,TGTGCCAGCAGCCCGTTAGCGGGGGTTAAGAATGAGCAGTTCTTC
TRBV19,TRBJ1-5,NA,TRBD1,CASQDRARYSNQPQHF,TGTGCCAGTCAGGACAGGGCACGTTATAGCAATCAGCCCCAGCATTTT
TRBV5-1,TRBJ2-1,NA,TRBD2,CASSARTSGGNEQFF,TGCGCCAGCAGCGCCCGGACTAGCGGGGGGAATGAGCAGTTCTTC
TRBV20-1,TRBJ2-5,NA,NA,CSARSEETQYF,TGCAGTGCTAGAAGCGAAGAGACCCAGTACTTC
TRBV6-6,TRBJ2-7,NA,TRBD1,CASSPGGEQYF,TGTGCCAGCAGCCCAGGGGGCGAGCAGTACTTC
TRBV2,TRBJ1-2,NA,NA,CASKSSGYGYTF,TGTGCCAGCAAATCCTCCGGGTATGGCTACACCTTC
TRBV7-2,TRBJ1-2,NA,TRBD1,CASSPRTGTIYGYTF,TGTGCCAGCAGCCCCCGGACAGGCACCATATATGGCTACACCTTC
TRBV6-6,TRBJ2-2,few,TRBD1,CASSPTGPLGSGELFF,TGTGCCAGCAGTCCGACAGGGCCTCTGGGTTCCGGGGAGCTGTTTTTT
TRBV18,TRBJ1-2,once,NA,CASSPARDTNYGYTF,TGTGCCAGCTCACCAGCCCGGGACACAAACTATGGCTACACCTTC
TRBV5-6,TRBJ1-1,NA,NA,CASSLVGFGGAFF,TGTGCCAGCAGCTTGGTAGGCTTTGGAGGGGCTTTCTTT
TRBV28,TRBJ2-1,few,NA,CASSFRPGKVGFDNEQFF,TGTGCCAGCAGTTTCCGTCCAGGGAAAGTTGGCTTCGACAATGAGCAGTTCTTC
TRBV30,TRBJ1-2,NA,NA,CAWSTSTSNYGYTF,TGTGCCTGGAGTACCTCGACTTCGAACTATGGCTACACCTTC
TRBV5-4,TRBJ2-3,NA,TRBD1,CASSPPPQGRGTDTQYF,TGTGCCAGCAGCCCGCCCCCACAGGGGAGAGGCACAGATACGCAGTATTTT
TRBV6-5,TRBJ2-2,NA,NA,CASSYSWTLNTGELFF,TGTGCCAGCAGTTACTCGTGGACACTGAACACCGGGGAGCTGTTTTTT
TRBV28,TRBJ2-7,NA,NA,CASSFTGEQYF,TGTGCCAGCAGTTTCACGGGAGAGCAGTACTTC
TRBV19,TRBJ2-7,NA,NA,CASSIRGGRENYEQYF,TGTGCCAGTAGTATAAGGGGGGGGAGGGAGAACTACGAGCAGTACTTC
TRBV11-2,TRBJ2-7,NA,TRBD1,CASSGGQGVSYEQYF,TGTGCCAGCAGCGGAGGACAGGGTGTCTCCTACGAGCAGTACTTC
TRBV6-1,TRBJ2-1,NA,NA,CASSEPMQVSSYNEQFF,TGTGCCAGCAGTGAACCCATGCAGGTCTCCTCCTACAATGAGCAGTTCTTC
TRBV19,TRBJ2-3,NA,NA,CASSDERVSGTDTQYF,TGTGCCAGTAGTGACGAACGGGTCTCCGGCACAGATACGCAGTATTTT
TRBV28,TRBJ2-2,NA,TRBD1,CASRRTGGGTGELFF,TGTGCCAGCAGACGGACAGGGGGAGGGACCGGGGAGCTGTTTTTT
TRBV19,TRBJ2-7,few,NA,CASRRQVNSYEQYF,TGTGCCAGCCGACGACAGGTAAACTCCTACGAGCAGTACTTC
TRBV7-2,TRBJ2-2,few,TRBD1,CASSRGQVNTGELFF,TGTGCCAGCAGCCGAGGACAGGTTAACACCGGGGAGCTGTTTTTT
TRBV5-1,TRBJ2-3,NA,TRBD1,CASSFTRGTGRSGTDTQYF,TGCGCCAGCAGCTTTACGAGAGGGACAGGGAGATCAGGCACAGATACGCAGTATTTT
TRBV18,TRBJ2-7,NA,TRBD1,CASSPRTLGQNSYEQYF,TGTGCCAGCTCACCACGCACTCTGGGACAGAACTCCTACGAGCAGTACTTC
TRBV7-9,TRBJ2-1,NA,NA,CASSPPGNEQFF,TGTGCCAGCAGCCCTCCGGGGAATGAGCAGTTCTTC
TRBV27,TRBJ2-7,NA,NA,CASSAGWGVNYEQYF,TGTGCCAGCAGCGCCGGGTGGGGGGTTAACTACGAGCAGTACTTC
TRBV6-5,TRBJ2-1,NA,NA,CASSYSRSYNEQFF,TGTGCCAGCAGTTACTCGCGATCCTACAATGAGCAGTTCTTC